The T cell receptor (beta chain) under discussion was sequenced for a study of a mutant IDH1 vaccine in newly diagnosed glioma. The time point here: week 35, safety follow-up. Vaccinated patients received 300 ug of mutant IDH1 20-mer peptide per dose, with topical imiquimod. Method: immunoSEQ multiplex PCR; TCRdb's copy keeps in-frame clones and lacks some. The table has some 48,000 clones, 70% to 85% seen once; the top ten hold 6% to 8%. Trimming took off 0 bases at V and 4 bases at J, with 13 bases between the two ends. This CDR3 is 15 amino acids long. Looked up from germline, CDR1 is SGHTA and CDR2 is FQGNSA. About this clone itself: Its target is not known.

J is TRBJ2-7 and V is TRBV7-2, with TRBD1 as a possible D gene (5 bases). This receptor was identified in a man aged 40-50 years with glioma. Sequencing used PBMCs, obtained from a glioma patient whose treatment included an IDH1 peptide vaccine. CDR3 nucleotides: TGTGCCAGCAGCTTAGCCGGCAGGGTTCAGTACGAGCAGTACTTC. Translation gives CASSLAGRVQYEQYF.